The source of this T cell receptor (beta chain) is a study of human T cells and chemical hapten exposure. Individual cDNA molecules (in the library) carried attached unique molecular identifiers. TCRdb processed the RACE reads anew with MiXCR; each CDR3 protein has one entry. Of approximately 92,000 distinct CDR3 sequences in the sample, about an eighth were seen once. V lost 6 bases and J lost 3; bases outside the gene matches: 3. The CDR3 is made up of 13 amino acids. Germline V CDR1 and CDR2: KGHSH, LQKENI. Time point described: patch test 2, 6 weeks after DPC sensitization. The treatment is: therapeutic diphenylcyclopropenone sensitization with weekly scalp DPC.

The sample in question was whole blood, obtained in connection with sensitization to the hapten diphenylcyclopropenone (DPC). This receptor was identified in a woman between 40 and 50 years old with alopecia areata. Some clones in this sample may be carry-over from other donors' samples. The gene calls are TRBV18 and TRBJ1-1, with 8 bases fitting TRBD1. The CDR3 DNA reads TGTGCCAGCTCGCAGGGGGCCGACACTGAAGCTTTCTTT. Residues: CASSQGADTEAFF.